The clone carrying this T cell receptor (beta chain) was detected a few times. Antigen: not known. The data originate from a study of shared clonotypes between healthy human individuals. Study outcomes and limitations: Shared across several donors were 5% to 6% of the naive CD4 clonotypes.

The data were produced by immunoSEQ multiplex PCR, yet TCRdb's version contains in-frame clones alone and is incomplete. The data contain around 700,000 clones, around 72% of them seen just once; the ten biggest clones take up more than 1.5%. Trimming removed 1 base at V and 8 bases at J, with 12 bases between. The germline V gene encodes CDR1 GTSNPN and CDR2 SVGIG (reference sequence). The CDR3 is 14 amino acids. What was sequenced was memory CD4+ T cells sorted from blood. Subset in this sample: CD45RA-negative fraction. The rearrangement uses TRBV30 and TRBJ1-6; TRBD1 might be the D (6 bases). The clonotype was recovered from a woman in her 30s in good health. CDR3 sequence reads: CAWSETGSDSPLHF. CDR3 sequence (DNA): TGTGCCTGGAGTGAGACAGGTTCTGATTCACCCCTCCACTTT.